This TCR beta chain stems from a study of T cell clonotyping in hematopoietic cell transplantation. The length of the CDR3 is 12 residues. V was clipped by 8 bases and J by 0 bases, with 5 bases between them. Germline V CDR1 and CDR2: LNHDA, SQIVND (reference sequence). With respect to this clone: The target antigen is unknown.

Here immunoSEQ multiplex PCR was the method, and the copy in TCRdb shows in-frame clones only, minus some. The table records 7,000 or so clones, around 89% of them present only once. Points from the study as a whole: No sorting was done, leaving CD4 and CD8 contributions mixed. After transplant, recipient diversity fell while pathologically expanded clonotypes grew through day 180. Higher Inverse Simpson Index values in graft donor and pretransplant recipient predicted broader posttransplant TCR diversity.

This chain uses TRBV19 with TRBJ1-3; no firm D call. The source material was PBMCs, sampled 30 days after allogeneic stem cell transplant. The source is a female patient in her forties or fifties who had an allogeneic stem cell transplant from an unrelated donor, so the T cells may come from the graft donor. Some clones in this sample may be carry-over from other donors' samples. CDR3 DNA sequence: TGTGCCAGTGGGAACTCTGGAAACACCATATATTTT. Translated, it gives CASGNSGNTIYF.